These T cell receptor beta chains were read from a single sample in a study of tumor-infiltrating lymphocytes in primary liver carcinoma. One entry per CDR3 protein results from TCRdb running MiXCR on the multiplex PCR reads. This table has 320,000 or so distinct CDR3 sequences, 60% to 80% appearing once. The sample consisted of peripheral blood. The receptors shown here come from a man in his forties or fifties with primary liver carcinoma and hepatitis B virus infection. Each CDR3 is given with its conserved first and last residue. D genes are given only for firm matches. Expanded clones are given a class, and other clones once, few, many or no size at all.

>TRBJ2-3|NA|NA|TRBV5-1
TGTGCCAGCAGCTCAGATAGCCGCACAGATACGCAGTATTTT
CASSSDSRTDTQYF
>TRBJ2-1|TRBD1|NA|TRBV11-3
TGTGCCAGCAGCATCCCGAGACAGGGGGACAATGAGCAGTTCTTC
CASSIPRQGDNEQFF
>TRBJ2-3|TRBD2|many|TRBV10-3
TGTGCCAGCCGGGGACTAGCGGGGAGCACAGATACGCAGTATTTT
CASRGLAGSTDTQYF
>TRBJ2-7|NA|NA|TRBV6-1
TGTGCTAGCAGTGAAGCCGCCCCGGCCCGCTGGGAGCAGTACTTC
CASSEAAPARWEQYF
>TRBJ1-1|NA|few|TRBV28
TGTGCCAGCAGTTCGCAGGACGGGACTGAAGCTTTCTTT
CASSSQDGTEAFF
>TRBJ2-3|NA|NA|TRBV7-9
TGTGCCAGAAGCTTATCCAGCAGCACAGATACACAGTATTTT
CARSLSSSTDTQYF
>TRBJ2-7|NA|NA|TRBV7-9
TGTGCCAGCAGCCAGCCAGGGAGCGCGGGTTCCTACGAGCAGTACTTC
CASSQPGSAGSYEQYF
>TRBJ2-1|TRBD2|many|TRBV4-1
TGCGCCAGCAGCCCAACTCTAGCGGGAGGAACCTACAATGAGCAGTTCTTC
CASSPTLAGGTYNEQFF
>TRBJ2-3|NA|NA|TRBV5-1
TGCGCCAGCAGCTTGGAGGGGCTAACAGATACGTACTATTTT
CASSLEGLTDTYYF
>TRBJ2-1|TRBD1|many|TRBV12-5
TGTGCTAGTGGTTTGGCGTCAGGGGGCAGGAATGAGCAGTTCTTC
CASGLASGGRNEQFF
>TRBJ1-4|NA|NA|TRBV6-5
TGTGCCAGCGGCCCCCCCATGGGTGAAAAACTGTTTTTT
CASGPPMGEKLFF
>TRBJ1-2|TRBD1|few|TRBV5-4
TGTGCCAGCAGCCCGGGACAGGGACTTGGCTACACCTTC
CASSPGQGLGYTF
>TRBJ2-1|NA|NA|TRBV10-3
TGTGCCAACAGTGAGTCCAGCAATGAGCAGTTCTTC
CANSESSNEQFF
>TRBJ1-1|NA|NA|TRBV11-1
TGTGGCAACAGCTTCTCGGTAGAGAACATTGAAGCTTTCTTT
CGNSFSVENIEAFF
>TRBJ2-3|TRBD2|NA|TRBV14
TGTCCCAGCAGCCAAGTCACCGGGCTAGCGGGAGGCCCCACAGATACGCAGTATTTT
CPSSQVTGLAGGPTDTQYF
>TRBJ2-7|NA|NA|TRBV7-9
TGTGCCAGCAGCTCACGGACAGATTCCTACGAGCAGTACTTC
CASSSRTDSYEQYF
>TRBJ2-7|TRBD2|NA|TRBV29-1
TGCAGCGTGCGAGAGGGTAGCGGGATGTACGAGCAGTACTTC
CSVREGSGMYEQYF
>TRBJ2-1|NA|NA|TRBV19
TGTGCCAGTAGTAAACCCTCAGGGAGCTCCTACAATGAGCAGTTCTTC
CASSKPSGSSYNEQFF
>TRBJ2-1|NA|NA|TRBV11-2
TGTGCCAGCAGCTTAGAGCGGGGACAGTACAATGAGCAGTTCTTC
CASSLERGQYNEQFF
>TRBJ2-7|TRBD2|NA|TRBV18
TGTGCCAGCTCACCCCCTAGCGGGAAATGGGAGCAGTACTTC
CASSPPSGKWEQYF
>TRBJ2-7|NA|once|TRBV4-1
TGCGCCGGCAGCCAAGTCGGGACACTGTCTTACGAGCAGTACTTC
CAGSQVGTLSYEQYF
>TRBJ1-1|NA|NA|TRBV12-3/TRBV12-4
TGTGCCAGCAGTTTGAGAGGAGGGGACACTGAAGCTTTCTTT
CASSLRGGDTEAFF
>TRBJ2-5|NA|NA|TRBV11-2
TGTGCCAGCAGGCTTGAGGGGGAGACCCAGTACTTC
CASRLEGETQYF
>TRBJ2-5|NA|many|TRBV12-3/TRBV12-4
TGTGCCAGCACCGCTCTCGACAGAGAAGAGACCCAGTACTTC
CASTALDREETQYF
>TRBJ2-7|TRBD1|NA|TRBV7-8
TGTGCCAGCAGCTTGCGAGCGGGACAGGGGTACGAGCAGTACTTC
CASSLRAGQGYEQYF
>TRBJ2-2|NA|once|TRBV5-1
TGCGCCAGCAGCCAAACAACAGGCCAGAACACCGGGGAGCTGTTTTTT
CASSQTTGQNTGELFF
>TRBJ2-7|NA|NA|TRBV2
TGTGCCAGCAGTATAGGAATGACCTACGAGCAGTACTTC
CASSIGMTYEQYF
>TRBJ2-1|NA|NA|TRBV11-3
TGTGCCAGCTGCTCTGACCTGAGTTCCTACAATGAGCAGTTCTTC
CASCSDLSSYNEQFF
>TRBJ2-5|NA|NA|TRBV5-1
TGCGCCAGCACCTTGACCGGGACTCACCAAGAGACCCAGTACTTC
CASTLTGTHQETQYF
>TRBJ2-2|NA|NA|TRBV13
TGTGCCAGCAGCTTTTCTGCGGTGGAGCTGTTTTTT
CASSFSAVELFF
>TRBJ2-1|NA|NA|TRBV5-6
TGTGCCAGCAACTTGTCGTTAGCGTTTGGTGAGCAGTTCTTC
CASNLSLAFGEQFF
>TRBJ2-1|NA|many|TRBV5-4
TGTGCCAGCAGCTTGGGACTAGTCGGTGAGCAGTTCTTC
CASSLGLVGEQFF
>TRBJ1-1|NA|few|TRBV28
TGTGCCACGGGGCCCCTGAACACTGAAGCTTTCTTT
CATGPLNTEAFF
>TRBJ1-5|TRBD1|NA|TRBV6-4
TGTGCCACCACGGACAGGGAGACTCTCTCGGAAGATAGCAATCAGCCCCAGCATTTT
CATTDRETLSEDSNQPQHF
>TRBJ2-7|TRBD2|NA|TRBV6-5
TGTGCCAGCAGATCCGCGGGGGTAGGATTCCACGAGCAGTACTTC
CASRSAGVGFHEQYF
>TRBJ2-3|NA|NA|TRBV6-1
TGTGCCAGCAGCGCCACAGGAGTTACGCAGTATTTT
CASSATGVTQYF
>TRBJ2-7|TRBD2|NA|TRBV28
TGTGGAGGCGGGAGATCCTACAAGCAGTACTTC
CGGGRSYKQYF
>TRBJ2-1|TRBD2|NA|TRBV2
TGTGCCAGCAGATCTTCCGGGACTAGCGGGAGTGAGCAGTTCTTC
CASRSSGTSGSEQFF
>TRBJ2-3|NA|few|TRBV5-6
TGTGCCAGCAGCTGGACTGCCACAGATACGCAGTATTTT
CASSWTATDTQYF
>TRBJ2-1|NA|NA|TRBV11-3
TGTGGCAGCAGCTTAGCTATTGGGGCAGACTACAATGAGCAGTTCTTC
CGSSLAIGADYNEQFF
>TRBJ2-7|TRBD1|NA|TRBV7-8
TGTGCCAGCGGAACAGGGGCTCTAGGGGTCAAGCAGTACTTC
CASGTGALGVKQYF
>TRBJ1-5|NA|NA|TRBV28
TGTGCCAGCTGGGCCGGGGATAGCAATCAGCCCCAGCATTTT
CASWAGDSNQPQHF
>TRBJ1-5|NA|NA|TRBV6-2/TRBV6-3
TGTGCCAGCAGTTATTTGAGCAATCAGCCCCAGCATTTT
CASSYLSNQPQHF
>TRBJ2-1|TRBD1|NA|TRBV29-1
TGCAGAGTTACAGGGGTGGCCTACAATGAACAGTTCTTC
CRVTGVAYNEQFF
>TRBJ2-7|TRBD2|many|TRBV6-1
TGTGCCAGCAGGTCGCTAGCGGGAGGGTACGAGCAGTACTTC
CASRSLAGGYEQYF
>TRBJ2-2|NA|NA|TRBV29-1
TGTAGCGTTAGTAGCAACACCGGGGAGCTGTTTTTT
CSVSSNTGELFF
>TRBJ1-1|TRBD1|many|TRBV29-1
TGCAGCGTTGCCGGACAGGGGGGTGGTGAAGCTTTCTTT
CSVAGQGGGEAFF
>TRBJ2-7|NA|many|TRBV4-2
TGTGCCAGCAGCCAAGATCCGGCTGTGGGTGAGCAGTACTTC
CASSQDPAVGEQYF
>TRBJ1-1|NA|NA|TRBV4-1
TGCGACAGCAGCCTAGACGCCACTGAAGCTTTCTTT
CDSSLDATEAFF
>TRBJ2-7|NA|NA|TRBV4-3
TGCGCCGGCAGCCAAGTGGCAGGGTCCGAGCAGTACTTC
CAGSQVAGSEQYF
>TRBJ1-5|TRBD1|NA|TRBV7-8
TGTGCCGGCAGCCCGGGACAGGGCAATCAGCCCCAGCATTTT
CAGSPGQGNQPQHF
>TRBJ2-4|NA|few|TRBV12-3/TRBV12-4
TGTGCCAGCAGTTTATTCGCTTTCAAAAACATTCAGTACTTC
CASSLFAFKNIQYF
>TRBJ2-7|TRBD1|many|TRBV19
TGTGCCACCTCACAGGGGGGCCACGAGCAGTACTTC
CATSQGGHEQYF
>TRBJ1-4|NA|NA|TRBV5-1
TGCGCCAGCAGCTTGGCTGTCACACAGAATGAAAAACTGTTTTTT
CASSLAVTQNEKLFF
>TRBJ2-1|TRBD2|NA|TRBV5-4
TGTGCCAGCAGCCGACCGGGAGCGGGATGGCCAACTGAGCTGTTCTTC
CASSRPGAGWPTELFF
>TRBJ2-1|TRBD2|NA|TRBV29-1
TGTAGCGTCCAGGGACTAGCGGCCTACAATGAGCAGTCCTTC
CSVQGLAAYNEQSF
>TRBJ2-1|TRBD2|NA|TRBV11-2
TGTCCCAGCAGCCCCAAACTGCCACTAGCGCCCGAGGGGAATGAGCAGTTCTTC
CPSSPKLPLAPEGNEQFF